The clone carrying this T cell receptor (beta chain) was detected only once. The sample originates from a study of cytomegalovirus exposure and HLA in healthy donors. J lost 7 bases, V lost 3 bases, and 5 bases had no gene match. Per the germline V gene, CDR1 is LNHDA and CDR2 is SQIVND (reference sequence). This CDR3 is built from 13 residues. The PCR was carried out with 60 Vbeta primers and 13 Jbeta primers. The assay was immunoSEQ multiplex PCR, and TCRdb's table has in-frame clones only and misses some. The sample includes approximately 37,000 clones, around 69% of them seen just once. This rearrangement joins TRBV19 to TRBJ2-7; TRBD1 agrees at 8 bases. This receptor was identified in a man aged 25 to 45 in good health and CMV-seronegative. Specimen: PBMCs. The CDR3 here is CASSIGTGREQYF. For the CDR3, the DNA is TGTGCCAGTAGTATCGGGACAGGACGGGAGCAGTACTTC.